This T cell receptor beta chain was observed in a study of technical replicates of blood from a few donors. TCRdb keeps only in-frame clones here, not all; method: immunoSEQ multiplex PCR. The data show tens of thousands of clones, with 94% seen just once and 0.26% held by the top ten. Germline V gene lookup returns CDR1 MRHNA and CDR2 SNTAGT. CDR3 length: 13 residues. V dropped 5 bases and J dropped 2; count of bases not matched to a gene: 2. The sequence was collected from a human donor in good health. Material for sequencing was T cells isolated from PBMCs. This chain joins TRBV6-4 and TRBJ1-1; 7 bases align to TRBD1. The CDR3 bases are TGTGCCAGCAGTTGGGACAGCAACACTGAAGCTTTCTTT. This codes for CASSWDSNTEAFF.